These T cell receptor beta chains were read from a single sample in a study of spatial heterogeneity in lung cancer. TCRdb called the 5' RACE reads again in MiXCR, with one record for every CDR3 protein. The data contain some 3,500 distinct CDR3 sequences, 25% to 30% of them singletons. Specimen: lung tumor tissue, collected at surgery. The receptors originated from a male donor with early-stage non-small cell lung cancer. Each CDR3 is given with its conserved first and last residue. D genes are given only for firm matches. Some rows mark clone size as missing; the rest say once, few, many or name a class of expanded clone.

v_gene,d_gene,j_gene,abundance,CDR3nt,CDR3aa
TRBV7-6,-,TRBJ2-1,few,TGTGCCAGCAGCCACGGACGCGGCAATGAGCAGTTCTTC,CASSHGRGNEQFF
TRBV18,-,TRBJ2-5,few,TGTGCCAGCTCAACCGGAGAGACCCAGTACTTC,CASSTGETQYF
TRBV3-1,-,TRBJ1-2,medium-sized,TGTGCCAGCAGTCCCGGGGGTACGACCGGCGGCTACACCTTC,CASSPGGTTGGYTF
TRBV5-4,-,TRBJ2-1,-,TGTGCCAGCAGCTTGATCGACACGAATGAGCAGTTCTTC,CASSLIDTNEQFF
TRBV7-9,-,TRBJ2-1,-,TGTGCCAGCAGCTTACTCGATGAGCAGTTCTTC,CASSLLDEQFF
TRBV13,-,TRBJ1-2,medium-sized,TGTGCCAGCAGCGCGAGCTATCAAGCTAACTATGGCTACACCTTC,CASSASYQANYGYTF
TRBV5-5,-,TRBJ2-7,medium-sized,TGTGCCAGCAGCTTGGCCTTCTCGGTGATCTCCTACGAGCAGTACTTC,CASSLAFSVISYEQYF
TRBV5-4,-,TRBJ2-7,medium-sized,TGTGCCAGCAGCTCCCTGGGGTACGAGCAGTACTTC,CASSSLGYEQYF
TRBV11-2,TRBD2,TRBJ2-5,medium-sized,TGTGCCAGCAGCTTAGGGACTAGCGGGAGGGAAGAGACCCAGTACTTC,CASSLGTSGREETQYF
TRBV20-1,TRBD2,TRBJ2-1,medium-sized,TGCAGTGCTAGGGTAGCGGGAGTTTTCGATGAGCAGTTCTTC,CSARVAGVFDEQFF
TRBV20-1,-,TRBJ2-7,-,TGCAGTGCTAGAGATACGGGGTCGTACGAGCAGTACTTC,CSARDTGSYEQYF
TRBV28,-,TRBJ1-2,many,TGTGCCAGCAGTGGTCCCGGGACGGTCTATGGCTACACCTTC,CASSGPGTVYGYTF
TRBV5-6,-,TRBJ2-5,many,TGTGCCAGCAGCAGAAGGCCCAAAGAGACCCAGTACTTC,CASSRRPKETQYF
TRBV5-1,TRBD1,TRBJ2-1,few,TGCGCCAGCAGCGGCGGGACAGGAGGCCCCTACAATGAGCAGTTCTTC,CASSGGTGGPYNEQFF
TRBV7-9,-,TRBJ2-3,-,TGTGCCAGCAGCTTACCGCGCCTCCCTAGCACAGATACGCAGTATTTT,CASSLPRLPSTDTQYF
TRBV11-2,TRBD1,TRBJ2-3,medium-sized,TGTGCCAGCAGCTTAGGGGACAGACCAGATACGCAGTATTTT,CASSLGDRPDTQYF
TRBV11-3,-,TRBJ2-5,many,TGTGCCAGCAGCCGGCGTGGCGGGCCCGGGGAGAAAGAGACCCAGTACTTC,CASSRRGGPGEKETQYF
TRBV6-4,-,TRBJ2-1,-,TGTGCCAGCAGCGCGGACGGAGGCTCCTACAATGAGCAGTTCTTC,CASSADGGSYNEQFF
TRBV29-1,-,TRBJ2-3,-,TGCAGCGCACCAAAGACGACAGATACGCAGTATTTT,CSAPKTTDTQYF
TRBV6-5,TRBD2,TRBJ2-2,medium-sized,TGTGCCAGCAGTTTTGCGGGAGGGCACAGCGGGGAGCTGTTTTTT,CASSFAGGHSGELFF
TRBV7-8,-,TRBJ2-1,few,TGTGCCAGCAGCTTATCGCTTTACAATGAGCAGTTCTTC,CASSLSLYNEQFF
TRBV7-8,-,TRBJ2-3,-,TGTGCCAGCAGAGATACTAGTTCCGGCACAGATACGCAGTATTTT,CASRDTSSGTDTQYF
TRBV20-1,-,TRBJ2-3,medium-sized,TGCAGTGCTAGAGACCCTACCGGGTATACGCAGTATTTT,CSARDPTGYTQYF
TRBV12-3/TRBV12-4,-,TRBJ2-3,medium-sized,TGTGCCAGCAGTTTAGCTTCCGGATTCACAGATACGCAGTATTTT,CASSLASGFTDTQYF
TRBV6-1,-,TRBJ2-3,many,TGTGCCAGCATTCCACCTGCTCAGGGACTCCCCCAAGTATGGGATACGCAGTATTTT,CASIPPAQGLPQVWDTQYF
TRBV5-6,-,TRBJ2-3,-,TGTGCCAGCAGTTCTTGGGACGGGCCAGATACGCAGTATTTT,CASSSWDGPDTQYF
TRBV5-1,-,TRBJ2-1,medium-sized,TGCGCCAGCAACCCCAGCGGACGGTGGAATGAGCAGTTCTTC,CASNPSGRWNEQFF
TRBV6-6,-,TRBJ2-4,medium-sized,TGTGCCAGCAGTTACGGGTTCGTGGGGTTAGCCAAAAACATTCAGTACTTC,CASSYGFVGLAKNIQYF
TRBV7-2,TRBD2,TRBJ2-5,few,TGTGCCAGCAGCTTGGGAGCCACTAGCGGGAGGGCCATGGAGACCCAGTACTTC,CASSLGATSGRAMETQYF
TRBV2,-,TRBJ2-7,few,TGTGCCAGCAGTGTAAACCCCTACCCTTCCTACGAGCAGTACTTC,CASSVNPYPSYEQYF
TRBV18,-,TRBJ1-2,-,TGTGCCAGCTCACCGGTACAGGGAAATGGCTACACCTTC,CASSPVQGNGYTF
TRBV6-5,-,TRBJ2-2,many,TGTGCCAGCATGACCCCCGAAACCGGGGAGCTGTTTTTT,CASMTPETGELFF
TRBV18,-,TRBJ1-5,large,TGTGCCAGCTCACCACCGGGGGACAATCAGCCCCAGCATTTT,CASSPPGDNQPQHF
TRBV7-6,-,TRBJ2-3,medium-sized,TGTGCCAGCAGCCCCGAAGGCCGGGGGGATACGCAGTATTTT,CASSPEGRGDTQYF
TRBV6-6,-,TRBJ2-1,medium-sized,TGTGCCAGTTCACCGGGACCAGACCGCGCTGAGCAGTTCTTC,CASSPGPDRAEQFF
TRBV11-2,-,TRBJ1-1,many,TGTGCCAGCAGCTTTGAACTATCTGAAGCTTTCTTT,CASSFELSEAFF
TRBV5-1,-,TRBJ1-5,medium-sized,TGCGCCAGCAGCAAGGGGGATAGCAATCAGCCCCAGCATTTT,CASSKGDSNQPQHF
TRBV27,TRBD2,TRBJ2-2,-,TGTGCCAGCAGAGGACTAGCGGGTGCTCAGGGCACCGGGGAGCTGTTTTTT,CASRGLAGAQGTGELFF
TRBV6-6,-,TRBJ2-6,many,TGTGCCAGCACCGTAAAGTACTCTGGGGCCAACGTCCTGACTTTC,CASTVKYSGANVLTF
TRBV29-1,-,TRBJ2-2,once,TGCAGCGTTGATAAGGGTGGCACCGGGGAGCTGTTTTTT,CSVDKGGTGELFF
TRBV4-1,-,TRBJ2-3,medium-sized,TGCGCCAGCAGCCCGATCGGCACAGATACGCAGTATTTT,CASSPIGTDTQYF
TRBV24-1,TRBD1,TRBJ2-1,many,TGTGCCACCAGTGCCCCCGGGACAGGGAGGGATGAGCAGTTCTTC,CATSAPGTGRDEQFF
TRBV11-2,-,TRBJ2-7,many,TGTGCCAGCAGCTCCTCCCCGGAGGAGCAGTACTTC,CASSSSPEEQYF
TRBV19,-,TRBJ2-7,medium-sized,TGTGCCAGCTCCCGCCTCGGGTTTCCCCAGGAGCAGTACTTC,CASSRLGFPQEQYF
TRBV12-5,-,TRBJ2-1,medium-sized,TGTGCTAGTGGACCGGGGCAGAGCTCCTACAATGAGCAGTTCTTC,CASGPGQSSYNEQFF
TRBV6-2/TRBV6-3,-,TRBJ2-7,-,TGTGCCAGCAGTTACGTCGGTTACGAGCAGTACTTC,CASSYVGYEQYF
TRBV20-1,-,TRBJ2-2,few,TGCAGTGCTAGATCCTCGGGGCGCGACACCGGGGAGCTGTTTTTT,CSARSSGRDTGELFF
TRBV6-5,TRBD1,TRBJ2-7,-,TGTGCCAGCAGTTACGGCAGGGGGACCTACGAGCAGTACTTC,CASSYGRGTYEQYF
TRBV6-5,-,TRBJ2-3,-,TGTGCCAGCAACCCTGGCACAGATACGCAGTATTTT,CASNPGTDTQYF
TRBV6-5,-,TRBJ2-5,-,TGTGCCAGCATGGAGTACTTACGAGAGACCCAGTACTTC,CASMEYLRETQYF
TRBV3-1,-,TRBJ1-1,-,TGTGCCAGCAGCCCTAGGCGTGGGGGAGACACTGAAGCTTTCTTT,CASSPRRGGDTEAFF
TRBV5-1,-,TRBJ1-1,many,TGCGCCAGCAGCTTGGGATACCAGGGGACCCTAACGACTGAAGCTTTCTTT,CASSLGYQGTLTTEAFF
TRBV29-1,-,TRBJ2-7,-,TGCAGCGTTGATAGTCGGGGAGACTCCTACGAGCAGTACTTC,CSVDSRGDSYEQYF